The entry below describes one T cell receptor (beta chain). Its target is unknown. CDR1 and CDR2 (germline): SGHDN, FVKESK. This CDR3 comprises 15 residues. V lost 0 bases and J lost 0, with 8 bases in between. The data derive from a study of shared clonotypes between healthy human individuals. At deep level, the assay was performed. TCRdb's table, derived via immunoSEQ multiplex PCR, lists solely in-frame clones and lacks some. The data show 2 million to 3 million clones, with around nine tenths seen just once and roughly 0.13% held by the top ten. Whole-study findings and limits: Some clonotypes were shared by all four sorted-subset donors, while others were not shared. The non-shared ones had lower generation probabilities than the shared ones.

What was sequenced was naive CD4+ T cells sorted from blood. The subset is: CD45RA+ positively selected. This sequence originates from a man between 18 and 29 years old in good health. This sequence joins TRBV14 and TRBJ1-1, with D unclear. The DNA for the CDR3 is TGTGCCAGCAGCCAAGAGTATGTGGTGAACACTGAAGCTTTCTTT. This gives the protein CASSQEYVVNTEAFF. Looking up the rest from reference TRBV14 and TRBJ1-1 gives the full variable domain: EAGVTQFPSHSVIEKGQTVTLRCDPISGHDNLYWYRRVMGKEIKFLLHFVKESKQDESGMPNNRFLAERTGGTYSTLKVQPAELEDSGVYFCASSQEYVVNTEAFFGQGTRLTVV.